Here is one T cell receptor beta chain with its context. This clone was observed a single time. Its specific antigen is unknown. No base quality information exists; no much larger clone differs at one position. This entry comes from a study of technical replicates of blood from several donors (dated by TCRdb to the late 2010s). The CDR3 covers 15 residues, taking in both the cysteine and the phenylalanine. Solely the CDR3 DNA is kept, with 45 bases framed from the first base. Based on the germline V gene, the CDR1 and CDR2 sequences are SGHTS and YDEGEE. V ends up 0 bases short and J 6 bases short, with an unmatched junction base count of 0. To prepare the library, the immunoSEQ multiplex PCR assay was applied. TCRdb took this table from immuneACCESS and kept in-frame rearrangements with V and J called. Such tables lack part of the clones; where checked against another copy, unresolved V genes explain under half of the gap, and the rest is unexplained. The sample table shows more than 65,000 clones, and about 97% are seen once. Of the sample, about 0.29% is held by the ten largest clones.

The rearrangement joined TRBV5-8 to TRBJ2-1; 13 bases in the junction line up with TRBD2. The material sequenced was T cells isolated from PBMCs. The source of this sequence is a human donor in good health. The DNA sequence is given as TGTGCCAGCAGCTTGGGGACTAGCGGGAGCAATGAGCAGTTCTTC. This gives the protein CASSLGTSGSNEQFF.